The T cell receptor beta chain under discussion was sequenced for a study of T cell responses to AZD1222 COVID-19 vaccine. Repertoires were generated with immunoSEQ multiplex PCR, while TCRdb's copy carries only in-frame clones and drops some. The profile shows fewer than 110,000 clones, 70% to 90% of them singletons. Overall study findings and caveats: Reportedly, nearly half the spike-specific TCRs target unmutated variant regions.

The CDR3 contains 16 residues. The V end lost 0 bases, the J end lost 0 bases, and 11 bases lay between the germline ends. Germline V gene data show CDR1 as SGHDN and CDR2 as FVKESK. As for this clone: Its matching antigen is unknown.

The chain carries TRBV14 and TRBJ1-1, with D possibly being TRBD1 (6 bases). The sample was peripheral blood, taken on day 0 of AZD1222 vaccination. The receptor's source is an adult in good health. CDR3 DNA sequence: TGTGCCAGCAGCCAAGACTGGGGGCGGTTGAACACTGAAGCTTTCTTT. Translation: CASSQDWGRLNTEAFF.